This T cell receptor beta chain was captured by sequencing in a study of blood T cell repertoires in COVID-19. From germline, CDR1 is GTSNPN and CDR2 SVGIG (reference sequence). V gave up 2 bases and J gave up 9 bases, with 14 bases separating them. The CDR3 has 14 residues. Profiled with immunoSEQ multiplex PCR; TCRdb holds only in-frame clones, not every one. The sample yields 70,000 or so clones, around 87% seen once. V gene TRBV30 combines with J gene TRBJ1-6; no firm D call. This sequence was found in a woman aged 18-30 years with acute or convalescent COVID-19. The specimen sequenced was peripheral blood. The CDR3 sequence is CAWSSNLVVSPLHF. Here the CDR3 DNA reads TGTGCCTGGAGTTCTAATCTGGTGGTTTCACCCCTCCACTTT.